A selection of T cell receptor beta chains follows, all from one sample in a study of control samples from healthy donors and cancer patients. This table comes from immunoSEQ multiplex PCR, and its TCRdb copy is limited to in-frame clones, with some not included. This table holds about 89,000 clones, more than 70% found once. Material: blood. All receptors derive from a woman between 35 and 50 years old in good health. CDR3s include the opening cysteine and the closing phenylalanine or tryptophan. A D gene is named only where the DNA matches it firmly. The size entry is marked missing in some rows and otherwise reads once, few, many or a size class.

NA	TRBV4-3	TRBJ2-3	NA	TGCGCCAGCAGCCAAGATCCGTCAGGGGGGATCACAGATACGCAGTATTTT	CASSQDPSGGITDTQYF
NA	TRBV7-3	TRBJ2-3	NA	TGTGCCAGCAGCCATTCACGGGAGACCACAGATACGCAGTATTTT	CASSHSRETTDTQYF
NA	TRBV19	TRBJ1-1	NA	TGTGCCAGTAGTATCTTTGAGCCAGGCACTGAAGCTTTCTTT	CASSIFEPGTEAFF
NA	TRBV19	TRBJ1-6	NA	TGTGCCAGTAGTCTAAGGACAACTTCACCCCTCCACTTT	CASSLRTTSPLHF
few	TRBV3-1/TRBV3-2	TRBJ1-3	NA	TGTGCCAGCAGCCAAGCACGCAGCTCTGGAAACACCATATATTTT	CASSQARSSGNTIYF
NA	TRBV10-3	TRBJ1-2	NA	TGTGCCACCCCGGGACCTTGGAGATTAGGCTACACCTTC	CATPGPWRLGYTF
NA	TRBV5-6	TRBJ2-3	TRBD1	TGTGCCAGCAGCACTCGACAGGGGCTGGATACGCAGTATTTT	CASSTRQGLDTQYF
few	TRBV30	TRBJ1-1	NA	TGTGCCTGGAGTGCCCCCGATCGGACGAACACTGAAGCTTTCTTT	CAWSAPDRTNTEAFF
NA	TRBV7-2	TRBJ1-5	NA	TGTGCCAGCAGCTTAGGACAGCGTTATAGCAATCAGCCCCAGCATTTT	CASSLGQRYSNQPQHF
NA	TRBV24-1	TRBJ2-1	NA	TGTGCCACCAGTGAACCTCAATCCCTTGACAATGAGCAGTTCTTC	CATSEPQSLDNEQFF
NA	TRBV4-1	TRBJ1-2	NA	TGCGCCAGCAGCCACCCGGGTGAATATGGCTACACCTTC	CASSHPGEYGYTF
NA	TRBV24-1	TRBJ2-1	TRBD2	TGTGCCACCAGTGAGGCGGGACTAGCGGGGGACAATGAGCAGTTCTTC	CATSEAGLAGDNEQFF
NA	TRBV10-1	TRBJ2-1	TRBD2	TGCGCCAGCAGTGAGTATAGGACTAGCGGGTACAATGAGCAGTTCTTC	CASSEYRTSGYNEQFF
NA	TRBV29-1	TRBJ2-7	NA	TGCAGCGCCCTGGGGGGCGGGGGTGGCTACGAGCAGTACTTC	CSALGGGGGYEQYF
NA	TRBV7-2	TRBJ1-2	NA	TGTGCCAGCAGCTTGAGCTCGGGCAGGGTTTTTGGCTACACCTTC	CASSLSSGRVFGYTF
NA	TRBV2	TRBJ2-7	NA	TGTGCCAGCAGTGCGGAAACCTACGAGCAGTACTTC	CASSAETYEQYF
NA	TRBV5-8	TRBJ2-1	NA	TGTGCCAGCAGCTTGCATAGGGGGTCGTCCTACAATGAGCAGTTCTTC	CASSLHRGSSYNEQFF
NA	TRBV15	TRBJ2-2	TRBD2	TGTGCCACCAGCAGAGGGATCCTAGCGGGGGCCAACACCGGGGAGCTGTTTTTT	CATSRGILAGANTGELFF
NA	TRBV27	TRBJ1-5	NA	TGTGCCAGCAGTTTAAAGGGTTATCAGCCCCAGCATTTT	CASSLKGYQPQHF
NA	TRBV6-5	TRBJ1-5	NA	TGTGCCACCTTTGGGTTTCAGTCAGATCAGCCCCAGCATTTT	CATFGFQSDQPQHF
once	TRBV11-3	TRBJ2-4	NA	TGTGCCAGCAGCACCGGTGGCAAAAACATTCAGTACTTC	CASSTGGKNIQYF
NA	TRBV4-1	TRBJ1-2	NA	TGCGCCAGCAGCCAAGAGGGCACACGGGACTCCCTACCGGACTACACCTTC	CASSQEGTRDSLPDYTF
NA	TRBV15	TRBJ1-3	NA	TGTGCCACCAGCAGAGAACGGACTGCCGGAAACACCATATATTTT	CATSRERTAGNTIYF
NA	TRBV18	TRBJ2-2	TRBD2	TGTGCCAGCTCCGGACTAGTACCTAACACCGGGGAGCTGTTTTTT	CASSGLVPNTGELFF
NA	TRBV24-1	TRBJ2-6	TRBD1	TGTGCCACCAGTGATTTGCGGGTCCGGACAGGGGGCACCTCTGGGGCCAACGTCCTGACTTTC	CATSDLRVRTGGTSGANVLTF
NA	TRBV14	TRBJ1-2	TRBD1	TGTGCCAGCAGCTTCAGGGGGAATACAGGACTCTATGGCTACACCTTC	CASSFRGNTGLYGYTF
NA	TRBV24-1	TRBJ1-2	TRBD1	TGTGCCACCAGTGATAAGGCGGGACAGGGGCCTTCATCCTATGGCTACACCTTC	CATSDKAGQGPSSYGYTF
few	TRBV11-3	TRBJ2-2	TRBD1	TGTGCCAGCAGCTTAGGACAGGGGGACACCGGGGAGCTGTTTTTT	CASSLGQGDTGELFF
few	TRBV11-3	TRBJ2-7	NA	TGTGCCAGCAGCTTAAACGGCAGAACTTACGAGCAGTACTTC	CASSLNGRTYEQYF
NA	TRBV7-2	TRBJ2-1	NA	TGTGCCAGCAGCCCAGAGGGAGCCAATGAGCAGTTCTTC	CASSPEGANEQFF